This section outlines one T cell receptor (beta chain) sequence together with its context. The table lists this clonotype with many counts. Its recognized antigen is unknown. No per-base quality is available; no much larger clone lies one base away. The data were taken from a study of T cells in Graves' hyperthyroidism and ophthalmopathy (dated 2019 in TCRdb). With regard to the full study: Peripheral blood samples were taken at the time of initial diagnosis, prior to any treatment. TCR V-J signatures able to tell the groups apart were searched for in a discovery cohort of around 95 patients, of whom 40 to 45 had Graves' ophthalmopathy and about 60 had stable Graves' hyperthyroidism. Prospective prediction of ophthalmopathy was tested in an independent validation cohort consisting of roughly 19 hyperthyroidism patients and 15 to 17 patients who later progressed to ophthalmopathy. For training and testing, the 95 to 100 patients in the discovery cohort were randomly divided in a 7:3 ratio. The study also compared thyroid tissue and blood T-cell repertoires from several Graves' hyperthyroidism patients. After blood sampling, hyperthyroidism patients were treated with methimazole at a starting dose of 30 mg daily, and ophthalmopathy patients were treated with high-dose intravenous methylprednisolone. According to the paper, TCR Vbeta CDR3 sequencing was carried out on around 140 peripheral blood samples, which came from 40 to 45 ophthalmopathy, approximately 72 hyperthyroidism and approximately 17 progressor patients.

The germline V end is reduced by 6 bases and the J end by 7 bases; junction bases left unmatched: 7. According to the germline V gene (reference sequence), CDR1 reads DFQATT and CDR2 reads SNEGSKA. The CDR3, from cysteine to phenylalanine, totals 13 residues. Only the CDR3 part of the read is kept: 39 bases, read in frame from the first base. The TCR beta CDR3 regions were amplified from RNA transcripts. A first-round RT-PCR of the TCR CDR3 used the HTBI primer set with the Qiagen OneStep RT-PCR kit. Libraries were constructed in a second round of multiplex PCR, after which size selection and purification were carried out. Sequencing of the libraries was done on an Illumina HiSeq2000 using paired-end 100 bp reads. From the authors' description of their analysis: Raw data were processed with SOAPnuke, discarding reads with adapters, uncalled bases, mean Phred below 15, or no exact constant-primer or identifier match. High-quality paired reads were merged using COPE v1.2.5, and each unique nucleotide sequence was defined as a clonotype. MiTCR v1.1 was used to align the clonotypes against IMGT TRBV, TRBD and TRBJ reference segments. Only V-J combinations with frequency above 0.0001, covering roughly 99% of repertoires, were analysed. The TCS score was defined as F50 (clonal expansion) divided by E x V (chaos), with BLOSUM62-based TCRdist calculated between CDR3 peptides within each V-J. Welch's t-statistics and random forest reduced roughly 540 V-J features to 13, which were used in a naive Bayes classifier (R e1071). TCRdb took the public reads, trimmed them with fastp at Q25, ran MiXCR for clone calling and kept in-frame beta chains. Rows are combined by CDR3 protein, so each entry shows the most common genes and DNA. These V and J calls derive from TCRdb rather than the authors' analysis. The sample table holds 300,000 to 400,000 distinct CDR3 sequences, of which approximately 14% were seen once. Roughly 9.6% of the sample is in the top ten clones.

Stable Graves' hyperthyroidism was defined as no progression to ophthalmopathy during 18 months of follow-up. The hyperthyroidism patients were between 18 and 65 years old and newly diagnosed, with a disease duration of less than 2 months. Patients with uncontrolled infections, other autoimmune diseases, pregnancy or lactation were excluded. Clinical symptoms, serum thyroxine and TRAb, thyroid ultrasound, and orbital computed tomography formed the basis for the diagnoses. PBMCs were isolated from approximately 10 ml of fresh peripheral blood by Ficoll-Paque density gradient centrifugation. Trizol reagent was used to extract total RNA, and RNA quality was then checked on an Agilent 2100 Bioanalyzer. Here is what the overall study found, with its caveats: Ophthalmopathy was separated from stable hyperthyroidism by a 13 V-J signature model, with approximately 90% sensitivity and roughly 81% specificity obtained in cross-validation and 80%/75% obtained in testing. Sample size was not statistically predetermined, and blinding of investigators to group allocation was not performed. Blood samples also contained most of the expanded thyroid clonotypes (frequency above 0.001), which suggests that blood repertoires may reflect thyroid immune responses. During validation, the model predicted progression to ophthalmopathy a median of around six months ahead of onset, with just under 71% sensitivity and almost 75% specificity.

The sample comprised blood. The V gene is TRBV20-1 and the J gene is TRBJ2-1, with 9 central nucleotides matching TRBD2. The receptor's source is a woman aged 60-70 years with Graves' hyperthyroidism. The nucleotide sequence reads as follows: TGCAGTGCCGAGGGAGCGGGGGGAAATGAGCAGTTCTTC. The translation is CSAEGAGGNEQFF.